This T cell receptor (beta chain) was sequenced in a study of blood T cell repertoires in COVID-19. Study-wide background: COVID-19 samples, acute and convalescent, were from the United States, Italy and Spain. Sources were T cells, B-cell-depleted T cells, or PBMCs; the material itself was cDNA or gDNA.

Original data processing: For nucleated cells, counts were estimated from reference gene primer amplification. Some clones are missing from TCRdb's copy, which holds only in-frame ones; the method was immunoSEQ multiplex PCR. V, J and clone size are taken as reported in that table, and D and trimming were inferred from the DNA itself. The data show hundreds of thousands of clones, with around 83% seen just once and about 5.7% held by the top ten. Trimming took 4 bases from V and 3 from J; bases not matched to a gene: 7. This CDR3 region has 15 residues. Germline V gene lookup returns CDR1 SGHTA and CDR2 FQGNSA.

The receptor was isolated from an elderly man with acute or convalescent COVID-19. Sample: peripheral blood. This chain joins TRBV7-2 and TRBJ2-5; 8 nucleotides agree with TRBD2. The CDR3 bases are TGTGCCAGCAGCTCGCGGACTAGCCGGGAAGAGACCCAGTACTTC. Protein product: CASSSRTSREETQYF.